The 2 T cell receptor beta chains given below trace back to one sample, sequenced in a study of blood T cell repertoires in COVID-19 (dated by TCRdb to about 2020). Libraries were made using the immunoSEQ multiplex PCR assay. Entries here come from immuneACCESS through TCRdb and include only in-frame sequences with V and J called. Some clones fail to appear in such tables; in the studies checked, an unresolved V gene covers under half of the shortfall, and the cause of the remainder is unknown. The sample yields 60,000 to 75,000 clones; under 85% were counted once. Around 6.4% of the sample rests with the top ten. Sequenced material: peripheral blood. These receptor sequences come from a woman between 45 and 65 years old with active or convalescent COVID-19.

The chain joins TRBV24-1 to TRBJ1-2, with 7 bases matching TRBD1. This CDR3 contains 14 residues. Trimming removed 4 bases from V and 8 bases from J; junction bases left unmatched: 9. Germline lookup yields CDR1 KGHDR and CDR2 SFDVKD. The CDR3 sequence is CATSEQGPHGGYTF. In DNA form, the CDR3 reads TGTGCCACCAGTGAACAGGGGCCTCATGGAGGCTACACCTTC.

This chain links TRBV5-5 with TRBJ2-1; 7 bases fit TRBD2. V trimming: 0 bases; J trimming: 5 bases; junction bases outside the gene matches: 8. Germline V lookup: CDR1 SGHKS, CDR2 YYEKEE (reference sequence). The CDR3 is 16 residues long. CDR3 residues: CASSLEAGVENNEQFF. The CDR3 DNA reads TGTGCCAGCAGCTTGGAGGCGGGAGTCGAGAACAATGAGCAGTTCTTC.